Listed below are T cell receptor beta chains from one sample, sequenced in a study of shared clonotypes between healthy human individuals. The assay was immunoSEQ multiplex PCR, and TCRdb's table has in-frame clones only and misses some. Seen here are more than 1 million clones, around three quarters observed once, and the top ten hold about 0.52%. Source material: memory CD4+ T cells from PBMCs. The receptors were sampled from a man between 18 and 29 years old in good health. Some clones in this sample may be carry-over from other donors' samples. Each CDR3 is given without its conserved first and last residue. Fields, in order: CDR3 length, V gene, J gene, CDR3 protein.

cdr3_length: 16
v_call: TRBV19
j_call: TRBJ2-2
cdr3_aa: ASSKAGGSGSNTGELF

cdr3_length: 12
v_call: TRBV10-3
j_call: TRBJ1-2
cdr3_aa: ATNTGTGAYGYT

cdr3_length: 15
v_call: TRBV28
j_call: TRBJ2-1
cdr3_aa: ASSSPPDSSSYNEQF

cdr3_length: 12
v_call: TRBV2
j_call: TRBJ2-1
cdr3_aa: ASSGDWGYNEQF

cdr3_length: 12
v_call: TRBV7-2
j_call: TRBJ2-1
cdr3_aa: ASSFAASYNEQF

cdr3_length: 16
v_call: TRBV7-9
j_call: TRBJ2-7
cdr3_aa: ASSFALALETNSYEQY

cdr3_length: 16
v_call: TRBV5-6
j_call: TRBJ2-1
cdr3_aa: ASSFFLKDRSSYNEQF

cdr3_length: 10
v_call: TRBV18
j_call: TRBJ1-1
cdr3_aa: ASSLGDSEAF

cdr3_length: 12
v_call: TRBV11-2
j_call: TRBJ1-1
cdr3_aa: ASSLQGGLTEAF

cdr3_length: 11
v_call: TRBV18
j_call: TRBJ2-4
cdr3_aa: ASSPGGTDIQY

cdr3_length: 12
v_call: TRBV6-1
j_call: TRBJ1-3
cdr3_aa: ASSEGHSGNTIY

cdr3_length: 14
v_call: TRBV5-1
j_call: TRBJ2-1
cdr3_aa: ASSPTPGGDYNEQF

cdr3_length: 14
v_call: TRBV4-2
j_call: TRBJ2-1
cdr3_aa: ASSQDLRRSYNEQF

cdr3_length: 13
v_call: TRBV27
j_call: TRBJ1-2
cdr3_aa: ASSPRTGGDYGYT

cdr3_length: 11
v_call: TRBV14
j_call: TRBJ2-7
cdr3_aa: ASSQDRESEQY

cdr3_length: 13
v_call: TRBV7-2
j_call: TRBJ2-5
cdr3_aa: ASSLGPGGGETQY

cdr3_length: 14
v_call: TRBV18
j_call: TRBJ2-4
cdr3_aa: ASSPELAGSLNIQY